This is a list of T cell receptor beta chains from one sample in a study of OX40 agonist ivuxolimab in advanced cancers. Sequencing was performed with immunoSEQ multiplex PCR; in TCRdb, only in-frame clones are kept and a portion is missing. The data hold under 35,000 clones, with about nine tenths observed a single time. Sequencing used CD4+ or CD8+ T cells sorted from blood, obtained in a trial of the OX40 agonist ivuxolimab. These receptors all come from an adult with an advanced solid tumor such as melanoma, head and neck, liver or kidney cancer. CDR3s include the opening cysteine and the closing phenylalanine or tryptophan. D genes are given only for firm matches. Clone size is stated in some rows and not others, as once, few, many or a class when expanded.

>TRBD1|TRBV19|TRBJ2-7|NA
CASSPSQGAAYEQYF
TGTGCCAGTAGTCCATCACAGGGGGCGGCCTACGAGCAGTACTTC
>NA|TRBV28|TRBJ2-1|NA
CASTYKTVSPYNEQFF
TGTGCCAGCACTTACAAGACGGTGTCACCTTACAATGAGCAGTTCTTC
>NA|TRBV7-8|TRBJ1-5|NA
CASSPRMGGGNQPQHF
TGTGCCAGCAGCCCCCGGATGGGGGGCGGCAATCAGCCCCAGCATTTT
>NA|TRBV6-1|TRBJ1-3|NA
CASKKGLTGNTIYF
TGTGCCAGCAAAAAGGGGCTTACTGGAAACACCATATATTTT
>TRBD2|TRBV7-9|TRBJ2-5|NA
CASSLRSGRGETQYF
TGTGCCAGCAGCCTACGAAGCGGGAGGGGGGAGACCCAGTACTTC
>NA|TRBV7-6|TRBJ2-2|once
CASSSDMNTGELFF
TGTGCCAGCAGCTCGGACATGAACACCGGGGAGCTGTTTTTT
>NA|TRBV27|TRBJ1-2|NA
CASSLSSRLAGYTF
TGTGCCAGCAGTTTATCGTCGAGGTTGGCTGGCTACACCTTC
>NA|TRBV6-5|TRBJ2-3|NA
CASSYTSISTDTQYF
TGTGCCAGCAGTTACACCTCGATAAGCACAGATACGCAGTATTTT
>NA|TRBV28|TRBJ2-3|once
CASSSGPAATDTQYF
TGTGCCAGCAGTTCGGGACCAGCTGCCACAGATACGCAGTATTTT
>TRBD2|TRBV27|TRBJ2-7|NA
CASSLMAGGPIEQYF
TGTGCCAGCAGTTTAATGGCGGGAGGGCCGATAGAGCAGTACTTC
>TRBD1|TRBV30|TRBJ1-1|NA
CAWNRGREAFF
TGTGCCTGGAACAGGGGGCGAGAAGCTTTCTTT
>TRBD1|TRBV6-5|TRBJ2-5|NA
CASKQQGALQETQYF
TGTGCCAGCAAACAACAGGGGGCTCTCCAAGAGACCCAGTACTTC
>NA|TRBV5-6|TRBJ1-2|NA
CASSDKGFYGYTF
TGTGCCAGCAGCGACAAGGGATTCTATGGCTACACCTTC
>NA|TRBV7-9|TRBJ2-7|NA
CASSLAGDWGEQYF
TGTGCCAGCAGCTTAGCTGGGGACTGGGGTGAGCAGTACTTC
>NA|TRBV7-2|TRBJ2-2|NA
CASSPWDFEYTGELFF
TGTGCCAGCAGCCCGTGGGACTTTGAGTACACCGGGGAGCTGTTTTTT
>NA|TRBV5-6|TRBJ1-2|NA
CASSLGHSSGGLGYTF
TGTGCCAGCAGCTTGGGCCATTCCTCCGGGGGGCTCGGCTACACCTTC
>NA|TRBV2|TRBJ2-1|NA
CASINSHNEQFF
TGTGCCAGCATCAACAGTCACAATGAGCAGTTCTTC
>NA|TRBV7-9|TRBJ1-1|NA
CASSLQGNTEAFF
TGTGCCAGCAGCTTACAGGGCAACACTGAAGCTTTCTTT
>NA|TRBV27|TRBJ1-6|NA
CASSWQVRGNSPLHF
TGTGCCAGCAGTTGGCAGGTTAGGGGGAATTCACCCCTCCACTTT
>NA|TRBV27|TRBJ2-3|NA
CASSTLDVTDTQYF
TGTGCCAGCAGTACCCTCGACGTCACAGATACGCAGTATTTT
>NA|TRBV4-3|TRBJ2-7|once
CASSQSNLVRYEQYF
TGCGCCAGCAGCCAATCTAACCTGGTCCGCTACGAGCAGTACTTC
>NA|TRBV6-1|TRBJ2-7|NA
CASSEERGGAGIYEQYF
TGTGCCAGCAGTGAGGAAAGGGGCGGGGCGGGGATCTACGAGCAGTACTTC
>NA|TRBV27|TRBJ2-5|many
CASSPNQETQYF
TGTGCCAGCAGTCCGAACCAAGAGACCCAGTACTTC
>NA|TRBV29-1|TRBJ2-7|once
CSVEGGQSYEQYF
TGCAGCGTTGAGGGGGGACAGTCCTACGAGCAGTACTTC
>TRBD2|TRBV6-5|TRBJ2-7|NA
CASSYSSGKISYEQYF
TGTGCCAGCAGTTATTCTAGCGGCAAAATCTCCTACGAGCAGTACTTC
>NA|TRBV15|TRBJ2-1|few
CATRLLQGAPEQFF
TGTGCCACCCGGTTGTTACAGGGTGCCCCTGAGCAGTTCTTC
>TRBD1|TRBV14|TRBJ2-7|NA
CASSQGQGSYEQYF
TGTGCCAGCAGCCAGGGACAGGGTTCGTACGAGCAGTACTTC
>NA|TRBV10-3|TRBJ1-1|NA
CAISVRPVSTEAFF
TGTGCCATCAGTGTCAGGCCTGTGAGCACTGAAGCTTTCTTT
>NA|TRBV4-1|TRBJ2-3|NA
CASSQDMEDTQYF
TGCGCCAGCAGCCAAGATATGGAAGATACGCAGTATTTT
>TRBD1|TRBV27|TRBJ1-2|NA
CASRSPGTGFIGYTF
TGTGCCAGCAGGTCCCCCGGGACAGGGTTCATTGGCTACACCTTC
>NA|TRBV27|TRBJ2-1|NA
CASSLTVAVSSYNEQFF
TGTGCCAGCAGTTTAACGGTAGCGGTGAGCTCCTACAATGAGCAGTTCTTC
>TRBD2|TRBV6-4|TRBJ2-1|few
CASSDSTSGIGVQFF
TGTGCCAGCAGTGACTCTACTAGCGGGATCGGGGTGCAGTTCTTC
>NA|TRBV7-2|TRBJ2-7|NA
CASSLLFRRDSYEQYF
TGTGCCAGCAGCTTACTTTTTCGGCGGGATTCCTACGAGCAGTACTTC
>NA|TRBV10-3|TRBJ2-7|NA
CAIMIGEKQYF
TGTGCCATCATGATTGGGGAAAAGCAGTACTTC
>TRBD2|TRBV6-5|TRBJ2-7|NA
CASSYLTSGYHEQYF
TGTGCCAGCAGTTACTTAACTAGCGGGTACCACGAGCAGTACTTC
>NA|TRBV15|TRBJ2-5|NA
CATSSEYRGETQYF
TGTGCCACCAGCAGCGAATACCGGGGGGAGACCCAGTACTTC
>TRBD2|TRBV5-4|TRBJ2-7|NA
CASSPGLAGVHEQYF
TGTGCCAGCAGCCCCGGACTAGCGGGAGTACACGAGCAGTACTTC
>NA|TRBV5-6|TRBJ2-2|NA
CASGMGGTGELFF
TGTGCCAGCGGAATGGGTGGCACCGGGGAGCTGTTTTTT
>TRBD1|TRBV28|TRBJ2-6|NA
CASSLPATGGSGANVLTF
TGTGCCAGCAGTTTACCGGCGACAGGGGGCTCTGGGGCCAACGTCCTGACTTTC
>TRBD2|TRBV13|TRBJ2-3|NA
CASSSTGGLAGDDTQYF
TGTGCCAGCAGCTCAACCGGCGGACTAGCGGGAGACGATACGCAGTATTTT
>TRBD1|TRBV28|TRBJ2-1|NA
CASRDPGGYNEQFF
TGTGCCAGCAGAGACCCAGGGGGTTACAATGAGCAGTTCTTC
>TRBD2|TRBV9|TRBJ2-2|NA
CASSVTSGTNTGELFF
TGTGCCAGCAGCGTGACTAGCGGAACGAACACCGGGGAGCTGTTTTTT
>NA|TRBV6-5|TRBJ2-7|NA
CASSYGQTTYEQYF
TGTGCCAGCAGTTACGGGCAGACCACCTACGAGCAGTACTTC
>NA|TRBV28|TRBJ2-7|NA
CASSFVQGHSYEQYF
TGTGCCAGCAGTTTTGTCCAAGGACACTCCTACGAGCAGTACTTC
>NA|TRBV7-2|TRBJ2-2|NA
CASNLDERVWTGELFF
TGTGCCAGCAACCTAGACGAGCGGGTTTGGACCGGGGAGCTGTTTTTT
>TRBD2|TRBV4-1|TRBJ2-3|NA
CASSQEGLAGRVDTQYF
TGCGCCAGCAGCCAAGAGGGTCTAGCGGGGAGGGTAGATACGCAGTATTTT
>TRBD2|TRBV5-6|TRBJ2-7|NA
CASSELSSGTYEQYF
TGTGCCAGCAGCGAACTCTCTAGCGGAACCTACGAGCAGTACTTC
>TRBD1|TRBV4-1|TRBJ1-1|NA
CASSHNQGAEAFF
TGCGCCAGCAGCCACAATCAGGGGGCGGAAGCTTTCTTT
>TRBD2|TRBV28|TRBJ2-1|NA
CASSSISGIYNEQFF
TGTGCCAGCAGTTCCATTAGCGGGATTTACAATGAGCAGTTCTTC
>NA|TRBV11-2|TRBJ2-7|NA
CASSLEFSSSPYEQYF
TGTGCCAGCAGCTTAGAATTTTCTAGTAGCCCCTACGAGCAGTACTTC
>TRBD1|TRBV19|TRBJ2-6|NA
CASNVGGAGANVLTF
TGTGCCAGTAATGTAGGGGGCGCTGGGGCCAACGTCCTGACTTTC
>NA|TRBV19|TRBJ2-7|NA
CASSMGSYEQYF
TGTGCCAGTAGTATGGGGTCCTACGAGCAGTACTTC
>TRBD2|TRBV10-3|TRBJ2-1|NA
CAISEYVGTSLTSPPYNEQFF
TGTGCCATCAGTGAGTATGTAGGGACTAGCCTTACTAGCCCTCCCTACAATGAGCAGTTCTTC
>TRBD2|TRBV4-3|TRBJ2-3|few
CASSRELAGGNLQASTDTQYF
TGCGCCAGCAGCCGAGAATTAGCGGGAGGGAACTTGCAAGCTAGCACAGATACGCAGTATTTT
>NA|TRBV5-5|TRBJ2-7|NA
CASSFGTGSYEQYF
TGTGCCAGCAGCTTCGGGACGGGTTCCTACGAGCAGTACTTC
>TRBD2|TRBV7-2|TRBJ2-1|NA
CASSLGLAGGIEQFF
TGTGCCAGCAGCTTAGGACTAGCGGGAGGCATTGAGCAGTTCTTC
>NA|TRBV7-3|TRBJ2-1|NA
CASSSVGGGHEQFF
TGTGCCAGCAGCTCCGTCGGTGGGGGCCATGAGCAGTTCTTC
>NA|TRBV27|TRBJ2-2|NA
CASSTTGELFF
TGTGCCAGCAGTACCACCGGGGAGCTGTTTTTT